These 24 T cell receptor beta chains came from one sample sequenced in a study of T cell changes during pregnancy in multiple sclerosis. Some clones are missing from TCRdb's copy, which holds only in-frame ones; the method was immunoSEQ multiplex PCR. Of under 40,000 clones listed, 90% are singletons. Sequences were derived from CD8+ T cells from peripheral blood mononuclear cells, sampled after pregnancy. These TCRs come from a female donor with multiple sclerosis, enrolled in a pregnancy study.

This chain links TRBV9 with TRBJ2-7; D may be TRBD2 (6 bases). The ends were cut back, 4 bases at V and 0 bases at J, with 14 bases in the middle. From germline, CDR1 is SGDLS and CDR2 YYNGEE. The CDR3 contains 15 residues. The DNA of the CDR3 is TGTGCCAGCAGCCCAGCGGGTACGCCCTCCTACGAGCAGTACTTC. Its translation is CASSPAGTPSYEQYF.

This chain uses TRBV19 with TRBJ1-1; TRBD1 might be the D (6 bases). Trimming took 6 bases from V and 3 from J, leaving 8 bases between them. There are 12 residues in the CDR3. In germline, CDR1 is LNHDA, CDR2 SQIVND (reference sequence). CDR3 in DNA: TGTGCCAGTAGCCAGGGGTACACTGAAGCTTTCTTT. It is translated as CASSQGYTEAFF.

This chain connects TRBV10-3 to TRBJ2-1; the match to TRBD1 covers 8 bases. The CDR3 consists of 16 residues. Trimming removed 2 bases from V and 9 bases from J; junction bases left unmatched: 12. Looked up from germline, CDR1 is ENHRY and CDR2 is SYGVKD. This chain's CDR3 is CAISETRQGFESEQFF. The CDR3 nucleotides read TGTGCCATCAGTGAGACGCGACAGGGGTTCGAGAGTGAGCAGTTCTTC.

The rearrangement uses TRBV29-1 and TRBJ2-7, with TRBD1 as a possible D gene (6 bases). Per the germline V gene, CDR1 is SQVTM and CDR2 is ANQGSEA. The V end was cut by 1 base, the J end by 0 bases, with 16 bases between. CDR3 length: 16 amino acids. CDR3 amino acids: CSVEGLYRESSYEQYF. In DNA form, the CDR3 reads TGCAGCGTTGAAGGACTCTACAGGGAGAGCTCCTACGAGCAGTACTTC.

The chain carries TRBV10-3 and TRBJ2-7; TRBD2 matches at 8 bases. With 8 bases clipped from V and 2 bases from J, the junction kept 17 bases outside the gene matches. CDR3 length: 17 residues. Germline CDR1 and CDR2: ENHRY and SYGVKD. CDR3 sequence: CAIRGGPLGPPTYEQYF. The CDR3 nucleotides read TGTGCCATCCGGGGGGGCCCATTGGGTCCCCCGACCTACGAGCAGTACTTC.

This chain uses TRBV5-6 with TRBJ2-3, with 7 bases lining up with TRBD2. The CDR3 is made up of 13 amino acids. Trimming at V came to 5 bases and at J to 6 bases, leaving 6 bases not matched to a gene. CDR1 is SGHDT, CDR2 YYEEEE, per germline. The CDR3 is CASSSGGKDTQYF. CDR3 bases: TGTGCCAGCAGTTCCGGGGGGAAGGATACGCAGTATTTT.

This clone has a count of ten or more. This CDR3 is also generated by other DNA sequences in the sample. The chain links TRBV12-5 to TRBJ1-1; D may be TRBD1 (6 bases). Trimming took 0 bases from V and 4 from J, leaving 18 bases between them. Germline assignment: CDR1 LGHNT and CDR2 FRNRAP. This CDR3 is 17 amino acids long. The CDR3 loop reads CASGLVTGVGGATEAFF. The CDR3, as DNA: TGTGCTAGTGGTTTGGTAACCGGGGTGGGGGGGGCCACTGAAGCTTTCTTT.

This clone was seen ten or more times. V is TRBV6-4 and J is TRBJ2-1, with TRBD2 identical over 9 bases. CDR3 size: 16 residues. The germline V gene encodes CDR1 MRHNA and CDR2 SNTAGT. V dropped 0 bases and J dropped 5; count of bases not matched to a gene: 5. The CDR3 loop reads CASSDSVSGGNNEQFF. In nucleotides, the CDR3 is TGTGCCAGCAGTGACTCGGTTAGCGGGGGTAACAATGAGCAGTTCTTC.

The chain recombines TRBV6-5 with TRBJ2-5, with TRBD2 identical over 9 bases. V was pared by 2 bases and J by 5 bases, with 6 bases of the junction left unmatched. The germline V gene encodes CDR1 MNHEY and CDR2 SVGAGI. The CDR3 has 15 amino acids. The CDR3 DNA sequence: TGTGCCAGCAGTTACGGCGGGGGGGGGTGGGAGACCCAGTACTTC. This translates into CASSYGGGGWETQYF.

V is TRBV7-9 and J is TRBJ1-1; 7 bases match TRBD1. The CDR3 sequence is 12 residues long. V dropped 5 bases and J dropped 4; count of bases not matched to a gene: 1. CDR1 and CDR2 from the germline V gene are SEHNR and FQNEAQ (reference sequence). CDR3 bases: TGTGCCAGCAGCCCAGGGGGCACTGAAGCTTTCTTT. Its protein is CASSPGGTEAFF.

The chain links TRBV5-8 to TRBJ1-1; 7 bases are shared with TRBD1. Germline V gene lookup returns CDR1 SGHTS and CDR2 YDEGEE. The CDR3 consists of 15 residues. With 0 bases clipped from V and 0 bases from J, the junction kept 2 bases outside the gene matches. CDR3 loop: CASSLEGAMNTEAFF. CDR3 coding DNA: TGTGCCAGCAGCTTGGAGGGGGCAATGAACACTGAAGCTTTCTTT.

The CDR3 DNA sequence: TGTGCCAGCAGTGGGGGGGACAGGGGGCGTGAAAACATTCAGTACTTC. Translation gives CASSGGDRGRENIQYF. The chain is built from TRBV27 and TRBJ2-4, with 12 bases lining up with TRBD1. Trimming cost V 5 bases and J 5 bases; bases outside gene matches: 7. The CDR3 is made up of 16 amino acids. Germline V CDR1 and CDR2: MNHEY, SMNVEV (reference sequence).

This chain connects TRBV30 to TRBJ2-7, with TRBD1 as a possible D gene (6 bases). The CDR3 consists of 14 residues. From germline, CDR1 is GTSNPN and CDR2 SVGIG (reference sequence). V was cut by 1 base and J by 4 bases, with 14 bases left in between. The DNA for the CDR3 is TGTGCCTGGAGTGGGGAAACAGGGATGTACGAGCAGTACTTC. Translation gives CAWSGETGMYEQYF.

The count of this clone is one. The chain joins TRBV6-1 to TRBJ2-5, with 12 bases aligning to TRBD2. This CDR3 spans 15 amino acids. V shed 7 bases, J shed 0 bases, and the junction held 3 bases outside the gene matches. Germline values: CDR1 MNHNS, CDR2 SASEGT. CDR3 in DNA: TGTGCCAGCATTGGACTAGCGGGGTACCAAGAGACCCAGTACTTC. Translating gives CASIGLAGYQETQYF.

The chain is built from TRBV11-2 and TRBJ2-4; TRBD2 aligns across 16 bases. Germline assignment: CDR1 SGHAT and CDR2 FQNNGV. After removal of 0 bases from V and 7 bases from J, the junction contained 12 bases not matched to a gene. The CDR3 sequence is 20 residues long. The DNA of the CDR3 is TGTGCCAGCAGCTTAGAATGGGGACTAGCGGGGGGGCCCGAGGAGAACATTCAGTACTTC. Residues: CASSLEWGLAGGPEENIQYF.

The V gene is TRBV12-5, the J gene TRBJ1-2, with a possible D match to TRBD1 (6 bases). The germline V and J ends were trimmed by 0 bases and 6 bases, with 23 bases remaining between them. CDR3 length: 18 residues. Germline V gene sequence: CDR1 LGHNT, CDR2 FRNRAP. The CDR3 bases are TGTGCTAGTGGTTTGGTATCTTTACGTCGGGGGGCGCGAAATGGCTACACCTTC. This sequence encodes CASGLVSLRRGARNGYTF.

This clone was picked up one time. The chain joins TRBV9 to TRBJ2-7; D possibly corresponds to TRBD1 (8 bases). This CDR3 contains 17 residues. The V gene's germline CDR1 is SGDLS and CDR2 YYNGEE. With 0 bases removed from V and 6 bases from J, the gap between germline ends came to 22 bases. The CDR3 DNA reads as TGTGCCAGCAGCGTAGGGCTGGATTTGGACAGGGAGGGCGAGCAGTACTTC. Encoded protein: CASSVGLDLDREGEQYF.

The V call is TRBV19, the J call TRBJ1-3, with 11 bases aligning to TRBD1. This CDR3 is 17 amino acids long. Germline V gene data show CDR1 as LNHDA and CDR2 as SQIVND (reference sequence). J gave up 5 bases and V 5 bases, and 11 bases lay outside the gene matches. DNA of the CDR3: TGTGCCAGTAGTTCTCCCGGACAGGGGGCATCTAGAAACACCATATATTTT. It codes for CASSSPGQGASRNTIYF. Complete variable domain (other parts from reference TRBV19 and TRBJ1-3): DGGITQSPKYLFRKEGQNVTLSCEQNLNHDAMYWYRQDPGQGLRLIYYSQIVNDFQKGDIAEGYSVSREKKESFPLTVTSAQKNPTAFYLCASSSPGQGASRNTIYFGEGSWLTVV.

The V gene is TRBV7-2, the J gene TRBJ2-5; 7 bases align to TRBD2. Trimming removed 2 bases from V and 3 bases from J; junction bases left unmatched: 6. Germline V gives CDR1 SGHTA, CDR2 FQGNSA. The CDR3 contains 15 residues. CDR3 residues: CASSLILAAKETQYF. CDR3 in DNA: TGTGCCAGCAGCTTAATCCTAGCGGCCAAAGAGACCCAGTACTTC.

This clone showed up just once. The chain couples TRBV7-6 to TRBJ1-3; no definite D call. This CDR3 is built from 13 residues. Trimming shortened V by 1 base and J by 4 bases, and 5 bases separated the two germline ends. CDR1 is SGHVS, CDR2 FNYEAQ, per germline. CDR3 residues: CASSLVGGNTIYF. CDR3 DNA sequence: TGTGCCAGCAGCTTAGTCGGGGGAAACACCATATATTTT.

The CDR3 here is CAITHNRTGRGIEQYF. The DNA for the CDR3 is TGTGCCATCACCCATAACCGGACAGGTCGAGGGATCGAGCAGTACTTC. The rearrangement uses TRBV10-3 and TRBJ2-7, with 7 bases lining up with TRBD1. Germline CDR1 reads ENHRY; CDR2 reads SYGVKD. There are 16 residues in the CDR3. Trimming removed 7 bases from V and 6 bases from J; junction bases left unmatched: 18.

This rearrangement joins TRBV6-5 to TRBJ2-7; D gene unclear. Germline V lookup: CDR1 MNHEY, CDR2 SVGAGI. This CDR3 has 11 amino acids. Trimming removed 4 bases at V and 2 bases at J, with 3 bases between. The CDR3 region has the DNA TGTGCCAGCAGTTCCGCCTACGAGCAGTACTTC. Translating it yields CASSSAYEQYF.

The genes are TRBV6-4 and TRBJ1-5; D is unclear. Germline V gives CDR1 MRHNA, CDR2 SNTAGT. The CDR3 is made up of 13 amino acids. Trimming shortened V by 8 bases and J by 4 bases, and 12 bases separated the two germline ends. CDR3 residues: CASAPEENQPQHF. The DNA for the CDR3 is TGTGCCAGCGCCCCCGAGGAGAATCAGCCCCAGCATTTT.

This clone was counted once. The genes are TRBV4-1 and TRBJ1-1; D unresolved. The CDR3 is 16 residues long. Germline CDR1 and CDR2: MGHRA and YSYEKL. V was pared by 0 bases and J by 0 bases, with 11 bases between. In DNA, the CDR3 is TGCGCCAGCAGCCAAGATAATGAACAGTTGAACACTGAAGCTTTCTTT. Its protein product is CASSQDNEQLNTEAFF.